This passage covers 30 T cell receptor beta chains from one sample sequenced in a study of T cells in Graves' hyperthyroidism and ophthalmopathy. Amplified TCR beta CDR3 regions derived from RNA transcripts. TCR CDR3 regions were first amplified by RT-PCR with HTBI primers. One entry per CDR3 protein, called by TCRdb with MiXCR from the multiplex PCR reads. The table has hundreds of thousands of distinct CDR3 sequences, 19% seen once. The sample taken for sequencing was blood. The receptors stem from a young woman with Graves' hyperthyroidism.

This clonotype was seen repeatedly, ten times or more. This chain links TRBV6-5 with TRBJ1-2; 9 nucleotides align to TRBD1. CDR1 and CDR2 from the germline V gene are MNHEY and SVGAGI. The ends lost 0 bases at V and 4 bases at J; junction bases unmatched: 6. This CDR3 is 16 amino acids long. The CDR3: CASSYSPVTGGYGYTF. CDR3 DNA: TGTGCCAGCAGTTACTCGCCAGTGACAGGGGGCTATGGCTACACCTTC.

This clonotype turned up a few times. The chain uses TRBV24-1 and TRBJ2-2; D is perhaps TRBD1 or TRBD2 (6 bases each). The length of the CDR3 is 21 residues. V lost 5 bases and J 2 bases, leaving 29 bases between the germline ends. Germline assignment: CDR1 KGHDR and CDR2 SFDVKD. The CDR3 coding sequence is TGTGCCACCAGTGGCTCGACCTCTTTCGGAGGGGGAACCCCCAACACCGGGGAGCTGTTTTTT. Residues: CATSGSTSFGGGTPNTGELFF.

This clonotype was seen a handful of times. Possible read error: a much larger clone is one base away. CDR3 region: CSARVVNNQPQRF. DNA for the CDR3: TGCAGTGCTAGGGTGGTCAACAATCAGCCCCAGCGTTTT. The chain recombines TRBV20-1 with TRBJ1-5; D unclear. CDR1 and CDR2 (germline): DFQATT, SNEGSKA (reference sequence). The CDR3 totals 13 residues.

This clonotype was counted at least ten times. This rearrangement joins TRBV15 to TRBJ1-1; D ambiguous. Trimming shortened V by 5 bases and J by 0 bases, and 7 bases separated the two germline ends. There are 13 residues in the CDR3. Germline CDR1 LNHNV, CDR2 YYDKDF (reference sequence). The CDR3 nucleotides are TGTGCCACCAGCGAGATCATGAACACTGAAGCTTTCTTT. Amino acid sequence: CATSEIMNTEAFF.

There are many counts of this clonotype. The V gene is TRBV5-1, the J gene TRBJ1-1, with D possibly matching TRBD1 (6 bases). This CDR3 has 18 residues. Germline values: CDR1 SGHRS, CDR2 YFSETQ. Trimming took off 5 bases at V and 1 base at J, with 24 bases between the two ends. The CDR3 DNA reads TGCGCCAGCAGACCATACTCCGGACAGCTTCTAGGGAACACTGAAGCTTTCTTT. Protein sequence: CASRPYSGQLLGNTEAFF. The full variable domain, rest sourced from reference TRBV5-1 and TRBJ1-1, is KAGVTQTPRYLIKTRGQQVTLSCSPISGHRSVSWYQQTPGQGLQFLFEYFSETQRNKGNFPGRFSGRQFSNSRSEMNVSTLELGDSALYLCASRPYSGQLLGNTEAFFGQGTRLTVV.

This clonotype occurred many times. The rearrangement links TRBV7-2 to TRBJ2-7; 8 bases agree with TRBD2. Germline V gives CDR1 SGHTA, CDR2 FQGNSA. With 7 bases clipped from V and 2 bases from J, the junction kept 10 bases outside the gene matches. The CDR3 sequence is 15 residues long. The CDR3 sequence is CASILGAGGPYEQYF. The CDR3 DNA reads as TGTGCCAGCATCCTGGGGGCGGGGGGCCCCTACGAGCAGTACTTC.

This clonotype was observed many times. CDR3 nucleotide sequence: TGTGCCAGCAGAGGGTCCCCTTATAGCAATCAGCCCCAGCATTTT. Translated: CASRGSPYSNQPQHF. The rearrangement links TRBV12-3 or TRBV12-4 to TRBJ1-5; the D is unclear. This CDR3 is 15 amino acids long. Trimming took off 6 bases at V and 0 bases at J, with 12 bases between the two ends.

This clonotype was counted many times. This rearrangement joins TRBV10-1 to TRBJ2-7; 7 positions match TRBD1. CDR1 is WNHNN, CDR2 SYGVQD, per germline (reference sequence). The V gene end was trimmed by 0 bases and the J gene end by 5 bases; junction bases not matched to a gene: 7. CDR3 size: 15 residues. CDR3 residues: CASSESRGRGHEQYF. CDR3 coding DNA: TGCGCCAGCAGTGAGTCTAGGGGGCGAGGACACGAGCAGTACTTC.

This clonotype came up many times. The genes are TRBV13 and TRBJ1-1, with D perhaps matching TRBD1 (6 bases). Germline V gives CDR1 PRHDT, CDR2 FYEKMQ (reference sequence). CDR3 length equals 16 residues. Trimming took 4 bases from V and 0 from J, leaving 15 bases between them. The CDR3 region is CASSSLANRVNTEAFF. DNA for the CDR3: TGTGCCAGCAGCTCCTTAGCGAACAGGGTGAACACTGAAGCTTTCTTT.

This clonotype was detected many times. This chain joins TRBV7-2 and TRBJ1-2; tentative D call: TRBD1 (6 bases). CDR3 length equals 13 residues. Germline values: CDR1 SGHTA, CDR2 FQGNSA. V gave up 3 bases and J gave up 4 bases, with 9 bases separating them. CDR3 DNA sequence: TGTGCCAGCAGCTTTCTGGGGGCCTATGGCTACACCTTC. This sequence encodes CASSFLGAYGYTF. Looking up the rest from reference TRBV7-2 and TRBJ1-2 gives the full variable domain: GAGVSQSPSNKVTEKGKDVELRCDPISGHTALYWYRQSLGQGLEFLIYFQGNSAPDKSGLPSDRFSAERTGGSVSTLTIQRTQQEDSAVYLCASSFLGAYGYTFGSGTRLTVV.

This sequence joins TRBV6-1 and TRBJ2-7; tentatively, D is TRBD1 (5 bases). The CDR3 has 14 residues. Trimming stripped 6 bases from V and 3 bases from J, with 15 bases between. Germline CDR1 and CDR2: MNHNS and SASEGT. CDR3 amino acids: CASSRAGRVYEQYF. As DNA, the CDR3 is TGTGCCAGCAGCCGGGCCGGCAGGGTCTACGAGCAGTACTTC.

This clonotype has a count of ten or more. The chain has TRBV2 and TRBJ1-2, with 10 bases matching TRBD1. Germline CDR1 SNHLY, CDR2 FYNNEI. The ends lost 0 bases at V and 6 bases at J; junction bases unmatched: 7. The CDR3 loop spans 16 amino acids. CDR3 bases: TGTGCCAGCAGTGAAGCACGGGGTGGGACAGGGGATGGCTACACCTTC. Translated, it gives CASSEARGGTGDGYTF. The whole variable domain, remainder taken from reference TRBV2 and TRBJ1-2, is EPEVTQTPSHQVTQMGQEVILRCVPISNHLYFYWYRQILGQKVEFLVSFYNNEISEKSEIFDDQFSVERPDGSNFTLKIRSTKLEDSAMYFCASSEARGGTGDGYTFGSGTRLTVV.

This clonotype was detected many times. In DNA form, the CDR3 reads TGTGCCACCAGCAGCGGGAGACTGAGCGACACCATATATTTT. Amino acids: CATSSGRLSDTIYF. The V call is TRBV15, the J call TRBJ1-3; D call uncertain. V was shortened by 3 bases and J by 8 bases, with 14 bases between the two germline ends. The CDR3 runs 14 residues. CDR1 and CDR2 from the germline V gene are LNHNV and YYDKDF (reference sequence).

This clonotype occurred many times. This chain links TRBV5-1 with TRBJ2-7; tentatively, D is TRBD1 or TRBD2 (6 bases each). Per the germline V gene, CDR1 is SGHRS and CDR2 is YFSETQ. V was trimmed by 1 base and J by 7 bases, leaving 15 bases between them. CDR3 length equals 14 residues. CDR3: CASSLNPGAGEQYF. In DNA, the CDR3 is TGCGCCAGCAGCTTGAACCCGGGGGCTGGGGAGCAGTACTTC.

This clonotype came up many times. This chain joins TRBV5-1 and TRBJ1-1, with 10 positions matching TRBD1. Germline CDR1 reads SGHRS; CDR2 reads YFSETQ. With 1 base clipped from V and 3 bases from J, the junction kept 3 bases outside the gene matches. This CDR3 region has 15 residues. For the CDR3, the DNA is TGCGCCAGCAGCTTGATCGGGACAGGGGACACTGAAGCTTTCTTT. It encodes CASSLIGTGDTEAFF.

This clonotype was seen at least ten times. The gene calls are TRBV28 and TRBJ2-7, with TRBD1 matching over 9 bases. Trimming cost V 6 bases and J 5 bases; bases outside gene matches: 14. This CDR3 has 16 amino acids. Germline loops: CDR1 MDHEN, CDR2 SYDVKM. The CDR3 coding sequence is TGTGCCAGCAGCCGTATGCACAGGGGGCGCGTCCACGAGCAGTACTTC. Protein product: CASSRMHRGRVHEQYF.

This clonotype was observed at least ten times. The chain has TRBV6-2 or TRBV6-3 and TRBJ1-5; D is unclear. The CDR3 has 13 amino acids. CDR1 MNHEY and CDR2 SVGEGT come from the germline V gene. Trimming cost V 5 bases and J 5 bases, with 10 bases left between them. The CDR3 here is CASSTQPYQPQHF. The CDR3 region has the DNA TGTGCCAGCAGTACTCAGCCGTATCAGCCCCAGCATTTT.

This clonotype has ten or more counts. The chain has TRBV20-1 and TRBJ2-2; 14 bases are shared with TRBD2. Germline V gene sequence: CDR1 DFQATT, CDR2 SNEGSKA (reference sequence). This CDR3 region has 18 residues. The V and J ends lost 0 bases and 2 bases, in that order; junction bases with no gene match: 5. CDR3 protein: CSARDLTSGGANTGELFF. The DNA of the CDR3 is TGCAGTGCTAGAGATCTGACTAGCGGGGGGGCAAACACCGGGGAGCTGTTTTTT.

This clonotype was recorded at least ten times. The chain couples TRBV11-1 to TRBJ1-1, with 8 bases identical to TRBD1. J gave up 0 bases and V 5 bases, and 14 bases lay outside the gene matches. Germline V gives CDR1 SGHAT, CDR2 FQDESV (reference sequence). The CDR3 has 18 residues. Here the CDR3 reads CASSLPSGQGALNTEAFF. As DNA, the CDR3 is TGTGCCAGCAGCCTCCCTAGTGGGCAGGGGGCCTTGAACACTGAAGCTTTCTTT.

This clonotype was seen repeatedly, ten times or more. The chain is built from TRBV27 and TRBJ1-5; D call uncertain. V was trimmed by 6 bases and J by 7 bases, leaving 10 bases between them. Germline loops: CDR1 MNHEY, CDR2 SMNVEV (reference sequence). This CDR3 region has 12 residues. CDR3 coding DNA: TGTGCCAGCAGCCCGGTGGGCCAGCCCCAGCATTTT. Protein sequence: CASSPVGQPQHF.

This clonotype was picked up many times. The rearrangement joins TRBV30 to TRBJ1-3; D is uncertain. Per the germline V gene, CDR1 is GTSNPN and CDR2 is SVGIG (reference sequence). The CDR3 is 14 amino acids. V was pared by 1 base and J by 4 bases, with 11 bases between. The CDR3 sequence: CAWSARGVGNTIYF. The CDR3 coding sequence is TGTGCCTGGAGTGCTCGAGGCGTCGGAAACACCATATATTTT.

This clonotype has ten or more counts. This sequence joins TRBV29-1 and TRBJ1-1; D call uncertain. V lost 5 bases and J 1 base, leaving 14 bases between the germline ends. Germline values: CDR1 SQVTM, CDR2 ANQGSEA. This CDR3 is built from 14 residues. CDR3 sequence reads: CSVMFQRPNTEAFF. The CDR3 bases are TGCAGCGTTATGTTTCAGAGACCGAACACTGAAGCTTTCTTT. The variable domain in full, with the rest retrieved from reference TRBV29-1 and TRBJ1-1, is SAVISQKPSRDICQRGTSLTIQCQVDSQVTMMFWYRQQPGQSLTLIATANQGSEATYESGFVIDKFPISRPNLTFSTLTVSNMSPEDSSIYLCSVMFQRPNTEAFFGQGTRLTVV.

This clonotype appeared a single time. A read error is possible here, since a much larger clone lies one base away. The chain is built from TRBV28 and TRBJ2-7; possibly TRBD1 for D (6 bases). The CDR3 is made up of 13 amino acids. The V gene's germline CDR1 is MDHEN and CDR2 SYDVKM. The CDR3 sequence is CVSSTTGSNEQYF. CDR3 DNA: TGTGTCAGCAGTACGACAGGAAGCAACGAGCAGTACTTC.

The chain carries TRBV6-5 and TRBJ1-2; D gene uncertain. The V and J ends lost 2 bases and 0 bases respectively, with 7 bases between them. Germline V gene data show CDR1 as MNHEY and CDR2 as SVGAGI. This CDR3 is built from 14 residues. The CDR3 spells CASSYHGANYGYTF. In DNA, the CDR3 is TGTGCCAGCAGTTACCACGGAGCTAACTATGGCTACACCTTC.

This clonotype appeared many times. The V gene is TRBV13, the J gene TRBJ1-1, with D possibly TRBD1 on 5 matching bases. The V end lost 1 base, the J end lost 8 bases, and 14 bases lay between the germline ends. This CDR3 has 14 residues. Germline values: CDR1 PRHDT, CDR2 FYEKMQ (reference sequence). The CDR3 reads CASSLDMGVGEAFF. CDR3 DNA sequence: TGTGCCAGCAGCTTAGATATGGGGGTCGGAGAAGCTTTCTTT.

This clonotype appeared many times. CDR3 bases: TGTGCCAGCAGGGATGTCCGGGGTAATCAGCCCCAGCATTTT. Protein sequence: CASRDVRGNQPQHF. The chain combines TRBV12-3 or TRBV12-4 with TRBJ1-5; no clear D. This CDR3 contains 14 residues. Trimming stripped 6 bases from V and 4 bases from J, with 13 bases between.

In this sample, this clonotype turned up many times. This chain uses TRBV24-1 with TRBJ1-2; the D gene is possibly TRBD1 (6 bases). Germline CDR1 and CDR2: KGHDR and SFDVKD. Trimming left V 3 bases short and J 0 bases short, with 10 bases between. CDR3 length equals 15 residues. The CDR3 region is CATSDTGSTNYGYTF. In nucleotides, the CDR3 is TGTGCCACCAGTGATACAGGGTCCACTAACTATGGCTACACCTTC.

There are a few counts of this clonotype. The chain is built from TRBV2 and TRBJ2-7; 8 positions agree with TRBD1. CDR3 length: 14 amino acids. V lost 7 bases to trimming and J lost 4 bases; unmatched junction nucleotides: 9. Germline CDR1 is SNHLY and CDR2 is FYNNEI. CDR3 sequence: CASNGGQGVYEQYF. CDR3 DNA: TGTGCCAGCAACGGAGGACAGGGTGTATACGAGCAGTACTTC.

The table lists this clonotype with many counts. The rearrangement uses TRBV20-1 and TRBJ2-7, with 9 bases fitting TRBD1. The CDR3 is made up of 15 amino acids. Looked up from germline, CDR1 is DFQATT and CDR2 is SNEGSKA (reference sequence). J lost 5 bases, V lost 5 bases, and 13 bases had no gene match. In DNA, the CDR3 is TGCAGTGCTCCCCTCCTCGGGACAGGGCAAGACGAGCAGTACTTC. The encoded protein is CSAPLLGTGQDEQYF.

CDR3 DNA sequence: TGTGCCAGCAGCTCACGACGGACAGTCTATAATTCACCCCTCCACTTT. It translates to CASSSRRTVYNSPLHF. The chain has TRBV11-3 and TRBJ1-6, with D perhaps matching TRBD1 (6 bases). Per the germline V gene, CDR1 is SGHNT and CDR2 is YENEEA. V lost 4 bases and J lost 3, with 13 bases in between. This CDR3 region has 16 residues.